Listed below are T cell receptor beta chains from one sample, sequenced in a study of T cells in Graves' hyperthyroidism and ophthalmopathy. TCRdb analysed the multiplex PCR reads with MiXCR anew, one entry per CDR3 protein. The sample yields 190,000 or so distinct CDR3 sequences, around 20% seen once. Sequenced: blood. These receptors all come from a man aged 40-50 years with Graves' hyperthyroidism. Both conserved end residues are part of each CDR3. The D gene is left open where the match is weak. Rows may omit the clone size; those that give it use once, few, many or a size class.

V gene: TRBV30
D gene: TRBD1
clone size: NA
J gene: TRBJ1-2
CDR3 protein: CAWSPWDRPNYGYTF
CDR3 DNA: TGTGCCTGGAGTCCATGGGACAGGCCGAACTATGGCTACACCTTC

V gene: TRBV5-5
D gene: NA
clone size: NA
J gene: TRBJ2-6
CDR3 protein: CASSLSRTSGANVLTF
CDR3 DNA: TGTGCCAGCAGCTTGTCTCGGACATCTGGGGCCAACGTCCTGACTTTC

V gene: TRBV20-1
D gene: NA
clone size: few
J gene: TRBJ1-3
CDR3 protein: CSARVSGDPGNTIYF
CDR3 DNA: TGCAGTGCTAGAGTATCAGGGGACCCTGGAAACACCATATATTTT

V gene: TRBV29-1
D gene: NA
clone size: few
J gene: TRBJ2-1
CDR3 protein: CSVDNGYNEQFF
CDR3 DNA: TGCAGCGTTGATAATGGTTACAATGAGCAGTTCTTC

V gene: TRBV3-1
D gene: NA
clone size: many
J gene: TRBJ1-5
CDR3 protein: CASSQGGVDNQPQHF
CDR3 DNA: TGTGCCAGCAGCCAAGGAGGGGTTGACAATCAGCCCCAGCATTTT

V gene: TRBV12-3/TRBV12-4
D gene: TRBD2
clone size: many
J gene: TRBJ2-2
CDR3 protein: CASSFGLAGSMRNTGELFF
CDR3 DNA: TGTGCCAGCAGTTTTGGACTAGCGGGGTCCATGAGGAACACCGGGGAGCTGTTTTTT

V gene: TRBV5-4
D gene: NA
clone size: NA
J gene: TRBJ1-2
CDR3 protein: CASSLGAGRDYGYTF
CDR3 DNA: TGTGCCAGCAGCTTGGGTGCGGGCAGGGACTATGGCTACACCTTC

V gene: TRBV7-6
D gene: NA
clone size: many
J gene: TRBJ1-3
CDR3 protein: CASSLGAGSGNTIYF
CDR3 DNA: TGTGCCAGCAGCTTAGGGGCAGGGTCTGGAAACACCATATATTTT

V gene: TRBV12-3/TRBV12-4
D gene: NA
clone size: many
J gene: TRBJ1-1
CDR3 protein: CASSLVGFNTEAFF
CDR3 DNA: TGTGCCAGCAGTTTAGTGGGGTTCAACACTGAAGCTTTCTTT

V gene: TRBV7-9
D gene: NA
clone size: few
J gene: TRBJ1-2
CDR3 protein: CASSSQDLLGYTF
CDR3 DNA: TGTGCCAGCAGCTCACAGGACCTTCTTGGCTACACCTTC

V gene: TRBV6-1
D gene: NA
clone size: many
J gene: TRBJ2-1
CDR3 protein: CAITAETPRAYNEQFF
CDR3 DNA: TGTGCCATTACAGCGGAGACCCCCAGAGCCTACAATGAGCAGTTCTTC

V gene: TRBV27
D gene: TRBD1
clone size: many
J gene: TRBJ1-4
CDR3 protein: CASSAGTGSTNEKLFF
CDR3 DNA: TGTGCCAGCAGCGCCGGGACAGGGTCAACTAATGAAAAACTGTTTTTT

V gene: TRBV27
D gene: NA
clone size: many
J gene: TRBJ1-5
CDR3 protein: CASSSWGNQPQHF
CDR3 DNA: TGTGCCAGCAGTTCCTGGGGCAATCAGCCCCAGCATTTT

V gene: TRBV20-1
D gene: TRBD1
clone size: NA
J gene: TRBJ2-1
CDR3 protein: CSPTQGALYNEQFF
CDR3 DNA: TGCAGTCCGACACAGGGGGCTCTATACAATGAGCAGTTCTTC

V gene: TRBV18
D gene: NA
clone size: many
J gene: TRBJ2-2
CDR3 protein: CASSPEGSFDTGELFF
CDR3 DNA: TGTGCCAGCTCACCGGAAGGCTCCTTTGACACCGGGGAGCTGTTTTTT

V gene: TRBV18
D gene: NA
clone size: many
J gene: TRBJ2-5
CDR3 protein: CASSPPYPQETQYF
CDR3 DNA: TGTGCCAGCTCACCACCATATCCCCAAGAGACCCAGTACTTC

V gene: TRBV7-8
D gene: TRBD1
clone size: NA
J gene: TRBJ1-2
CDR3 protein: CASSLRTGGNGYTF
CDR3 DNA: TGTGCCAGCAGCTTAAGGACAGGGGGTAATGGCTACACCTTC

V gene: TRBV6-2/TRBV6-3
D gene: TRBD1
clone size: many
J gene: TRBJ1-5
CDR3 protein: CASRRQGGQPQHF
CDR3 DNA: TGTGCCAGCAGGAGACAGGGAGGTCAGCCCCAGCATTTT

V gene: TRBV7-2
D gene: TRBD1
clone size: few
J gene: TRBJ1-2
CDR3 protein: CASSPPGQNYGYTF
CDR3 DNA: TGTGCCAGCAGCCCACCGGGACAGAACTATGGCTACACCTTC

V gene: TRBV7-7
D gene: NA
clone size: NA
J gene: TRBJ2-2
CDR3 protein: CASSLSISGELFF
CDR3 DNA: TGTGCTAGCAGCTTAAGTATTAGCGGGGAGCTGTTTTTT

V gene: TRBV7-3
D gene: NA
clone size: many
J gene: TRBJ1-5
CDR3 protein: CASSDPGPLSNQPQHF
CDR3 DNA: TGTGCCAGCAGCGACCCGGGACCGCTTAGCAATCAGCCCCAGCATTTT

V gene: TRBV20-1
D gene: TRBD1
clone size: few
J gene: TRBJ1-5
CDR3 protein: CSARPGGRQPQHF
CDR3 DNA: TGCAGTGCTCGACCAGGGGGCCGTCAGCCCCAGCATTTT

V gene: TRBV6-5
D gene: TRBD2
clone size: NA
J gene: TRBJ2-1
CDR3 protein: CASSYSLLAGGPHEQFF
CDR3 DNA: TGTGCCAGCAGTTACTCGTTACTAGCGGGGGGGCCCCATGAGCAGTTCTTC

V gene: TRBV7-9
D gene: NA
clone size: many
J gene: TRBJ2-1
CDR3 protein: CASSLAAAGAQFF
CDR3 DNA: TGTGCCAGCAGCTTAGCTGCTGCCGGGGCGCAGTTCTTC

V gene: TRBV4-3
D gene: NA
clone size: NA
J gene: TRBJ1-2
CDR3 protein: CASSQEGSAVSVRGYGYTF
CDR3 DNA: TGCGCCAGCAGCCAAGAGGGCTCCGCAGTGTCGGTGAGGGGTTATGGCTACACCTTC

V gene: TRBV12-3/TRBV12-4
D gene: NA
clone size: many
J gene: TRBJ1-2
CDR3 protein: CASSLRGDYGYTF
CDR3 DNA: TGTGCCAGCAGTTTGAGGGGCGACTATGGCTACACCTTC

V gene: TRBV4-1
D gene: TRBD1
clone size: NA
J gene: TRBJ1-1
CDR3 protein: CASRSPGQGAEAFF
CDR3 DNA: TGCGCCAGCAGATCCCCCGGACAGGGGGCAGAAGCTTTCTTT

V gene: TRBV7-3
D gene: NA
clone size: NA
J gene: TRBJ1-6
CDR3 protein: CASSLRDGNSPLHF
CDR3 DNA: TGTGCCAGCAGCCTGCGGGACGGGAATTCACCCCTCCACTTT